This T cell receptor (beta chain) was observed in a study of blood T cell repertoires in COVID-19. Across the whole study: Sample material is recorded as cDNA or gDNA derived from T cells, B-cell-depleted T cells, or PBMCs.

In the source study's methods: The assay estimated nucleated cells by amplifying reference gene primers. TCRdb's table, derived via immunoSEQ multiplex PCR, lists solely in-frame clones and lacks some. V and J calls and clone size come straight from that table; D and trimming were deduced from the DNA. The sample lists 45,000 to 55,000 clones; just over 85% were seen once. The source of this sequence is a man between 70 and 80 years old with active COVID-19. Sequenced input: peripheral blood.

CDR3 bases: TGTGCCAGCAGCGCGGGCCACCAAGAGACCCAGTACTTC. It encodes CASSAGHQETQYF. The chain recombines TRBV7-3 with TRBJ2-5; weak D call: TRBD2 (5 bases). This CDR3 is built from 13 residues. Looked up from germline, CDR1 is SGHTA and CDR2 is FQGTGA. The V end was cut by 5 bases, the J end by 0 bases, with 7 bases between.